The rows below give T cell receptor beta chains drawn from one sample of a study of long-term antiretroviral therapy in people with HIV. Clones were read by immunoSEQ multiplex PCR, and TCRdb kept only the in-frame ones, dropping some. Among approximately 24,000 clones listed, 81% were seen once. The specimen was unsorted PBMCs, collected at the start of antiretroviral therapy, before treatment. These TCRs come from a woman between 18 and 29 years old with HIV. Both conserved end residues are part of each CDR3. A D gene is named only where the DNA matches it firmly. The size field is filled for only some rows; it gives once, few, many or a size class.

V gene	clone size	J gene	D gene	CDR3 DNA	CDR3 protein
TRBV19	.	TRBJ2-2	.	TGTGCCAGTACCCCGCCGGCCGGGCCCACGACCGGGGAGCTGTTTTTT	CASTPPAGPTTGELFF
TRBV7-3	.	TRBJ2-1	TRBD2	TGTGCCAGCAGCTTATCGACTAGCGGCCATAACAATGAGCAGTTCTTC	CASSLSTSGHNNEQFF
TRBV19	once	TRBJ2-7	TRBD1	TGTGCCAGTAGAACCGACAGGGCCGCCTACGAGCAGTACTTC	CASRTDRAAYEQYF
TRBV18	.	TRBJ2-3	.	TGTGCCAGCTCACATTCAGAGTTGACAGATACGCAGTATTTT	CASSHSELTDTQYF
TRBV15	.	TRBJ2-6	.	TGTGCCACCAGCAGAGAGGGGGGTCACTCTGGGGCCAACGTCCTGACTTTC	CATSREGGHSGANVLTF
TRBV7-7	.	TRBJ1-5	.	TGTGCTAGCAGCTTAGTTCGGGATCAGCCCCAGCATTTT	CASSLVRDQPQHF
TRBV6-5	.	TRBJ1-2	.	TGTGCCAGTAGAACACCGGGACACCTCAACTATGGCTACACCTTC	CASRTPGHLNYGYTF
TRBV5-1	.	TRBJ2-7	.	TGCGCCAGCAGCTTGGATGAGGGATACTACGAGCAGTACTTC	CASSLDEGYYEQYF
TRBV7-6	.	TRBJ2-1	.	TGTGCCAGCAGCTTAGGTGGCGGCTCCTACAATGAGCAGTTCTTC	CASSLGGGSYNEQFF
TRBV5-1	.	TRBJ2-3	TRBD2	TGCGCCAGCAGCTTGGGCCTAGGTAGCGGGAGGCACACAGATACGCAGTATTTT	CASSLGLGSGRHTDTQYF
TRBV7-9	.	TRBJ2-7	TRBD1	TGTGCCAGCGGGACAGGGGACAACGAGCAGTACTTC	CASGTGDNEQYF
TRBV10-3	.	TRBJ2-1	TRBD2	TGTGCCATCAGTGTCGGGCGGGAGTTCGGTGAGCAGTTCTTC	CAISVGREFGEQFF
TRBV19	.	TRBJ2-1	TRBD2	TGTGCCAGTAGTACGCTAGCGGGAGGCAACAATAAGCAGTTCTTC	CASSTLAGGNNKQFF
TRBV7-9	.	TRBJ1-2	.	TGTGCCAGCAGCCACAGTGAGCTGGGCCATGGCTACACCTTC	CASSHSELGHGYTF
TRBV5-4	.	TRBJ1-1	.	TGTGCCAGCAGCTCTATTAACACTGAAGCTTTCTTT	CASSSINTEAFF
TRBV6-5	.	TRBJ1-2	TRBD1	TGTGCCAGCAGGGACAGGGGGGAAGCTAACTATGGCTACACCTTC	CASRDRGEANYGYTF
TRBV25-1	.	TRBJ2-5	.	TGTGCCAGCAGTACCCAAGAGACCCAGTACTTC	CASSTQETQYF
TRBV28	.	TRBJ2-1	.	TGTGCCAGCAGTTTATCTGGCTACCTCAGTGAGCAGTTCTTC	CASSLSGYLSEQFF
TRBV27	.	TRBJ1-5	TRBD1	TGTGCCAGCAGTTTGACAGGGGGCCAGCCCCAGCATTTT	CASSLTGGQPQHF
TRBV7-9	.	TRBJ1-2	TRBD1	TGTGCCAGCAGCTTAGCGGGGACAGACGGCTATGGCTACACCTTC	CASSLAGTDGYGYTF
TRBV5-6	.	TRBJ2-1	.	TGTGCCAGCAGCTTAGGGAACGGCGAGCAGTTCTTC	CASSLGNGEQFF
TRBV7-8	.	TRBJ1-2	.	TGTGCCAGCAACCTACTTGAGGGCAGTGGCTACACCTTC	CASNLLEGSGYTF
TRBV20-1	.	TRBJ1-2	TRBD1	TGCAGTGGGACAGGGTTCTATGGCTACACCTTC	CSGTGFYGYTF
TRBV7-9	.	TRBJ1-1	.	TGTGCCAGCAGCATTTTAGGGACCGAGAAGAACACTGAAGCTTTCTTT	CASSILGTEKNTEAFF
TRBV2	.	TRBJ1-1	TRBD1	TGTGCCAGCACCCTAACAGGGGGAAGCACTGAAGCTTTCTTT	CASTLTGGSTEAFF
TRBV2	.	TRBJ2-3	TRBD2	TGTGCCAGCAGTGAAGAACGGGGGGACACAGATACGCAGTATTTT	CASSEERGDTDTQYF
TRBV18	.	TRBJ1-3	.	TGTGCCAGCTCAAACCTACGGGGGGAAAACACCATATATTTT	CASSNLRGENTIYF
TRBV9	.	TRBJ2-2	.	TGTGCCAGCAGCGTAGGTCTAGAAACGTCAGTCGGGGAGCTGTTTTTT	CASSVGLETSVGELFF
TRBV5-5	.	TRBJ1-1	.	TGTGCCAGCAGCTTGTCGGGGCAGAACACTGAAGCTTTCTTT	CASSLSGQNTEAFF
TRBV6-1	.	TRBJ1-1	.	TGTGCCAGCAGTGAAGAAGGGTGGTATGGGAACACTGAAGCTTTCTTT	CASSEEGWYGNTEAFF
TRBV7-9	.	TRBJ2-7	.	TGTGCCAGCACTCATCCCCTTATCCCGGGACAAACTTACGAGCAGTACTTC	CASTHPLIPGQTYEQYF
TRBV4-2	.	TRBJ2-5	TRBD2	TGTGCCAGCAGCCAGGTGGGGGGGCTAGCGGGGGGGAAGAGGTTAGAGACCCAGTACTTC	CASSQVGGLAGGKRLETQYF
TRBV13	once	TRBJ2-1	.	TGTGCCAGCAGCCCAGTCACAGGGCACAATGAGCAGTTCTTC	CASSPVTGHNEQFF
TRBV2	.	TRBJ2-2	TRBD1	TGTGCCAGCAGGGGGGACAGGGGGACGGCGAACACCGGGGAGCTGTTTTTT	CASRGDRGTANTGELFF
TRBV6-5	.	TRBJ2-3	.	TGTGCCAGCAGTTACGGCGCAACAGATACGCAGTATTTT	CASSYGATDTQYF
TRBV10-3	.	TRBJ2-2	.	TGTGCCATCAGTGATGGCAGGGGTGGCGGGGAGCTGTTTTTT	CAISDGRGGGELFF
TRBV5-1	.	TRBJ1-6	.	TGCGCCAGCACCCCAGATAATAATTCACCCCTCCACTTT	CASTPDNNSPLHF
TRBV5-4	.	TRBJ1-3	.	TGTGCCAGCAGCTTGGACGGCCCTGGAAACACCATATATTTT	CASSLDGPGNTIYF
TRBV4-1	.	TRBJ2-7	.	TGCGCCAGCAGCCAAGAAGGGACCCGCTCCTACGAGCAGTACTTC	CASSQEGTRSYEQYF
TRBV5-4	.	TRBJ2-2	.	TGTGCCAGCAGCTTGAAACTAGCCGGGACCGGGGAGCTGTTTTTT	CASSLKLAGTGELFF
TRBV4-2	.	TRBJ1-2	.	TGTGCCAGCAGCCAAGATCGCCAGGACTATGGCTACACCTTC	CASSQDRQDYGYTF
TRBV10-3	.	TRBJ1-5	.	TGTGCCATCAGTGAAGGGAGTAGACAGCCCCAGCATTTT	CAISEGSRQPQHF
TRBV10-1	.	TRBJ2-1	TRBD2	TGCGCCAGCAGTGAAGTTCCCAGCGGGGGGTTTAATGAGCAGTTCTTC	CASSEVPSGGFNEQFF
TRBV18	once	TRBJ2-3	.	TGTGCCAGCTCACCATTGGTTCGCCTGGACTTCACAGATACGCAGTATTTT	CASSPLVRLDFTDTQYF
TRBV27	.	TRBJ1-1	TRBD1	TGTGCCAGCAGTTTATCTGTGGGACAGGAAGCTTTCTTT	CASSLSVGQEAFF
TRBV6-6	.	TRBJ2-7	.	TGTGCCAGCAGTTACGTTGGGAGTAAGGACGAGCAGTACTTC	CASSYVGSKDEQYF
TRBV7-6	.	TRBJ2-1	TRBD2	TGTGCCAGCAGTTTCCTAGCGGGAGTTGCGGAAGGTGAGCAGTTCTTC	CASSFLAGVAEGEQFF
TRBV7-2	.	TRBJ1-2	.	TGTGCCAGCAGCTTTCCGGGGTATGGCTACACCTTC	CASSFPGYGYTF
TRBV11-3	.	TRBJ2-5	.	TGTGCCAGCAGCGAAGGGTCGGAGACCCAGTACTTC	CASSEGSETQYF
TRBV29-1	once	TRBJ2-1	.	TGCAGCGTTTTGGGGGCTAGCGGTAACAATGAGCAGTTCTTC	CSVLGASGNNEQFF
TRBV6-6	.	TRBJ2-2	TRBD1	TGTGCCAGCAGTTTACTAGGTCAGGGGGACACCGGGGAGCTGTTTTTT	CASSLLGQGDTGELFF
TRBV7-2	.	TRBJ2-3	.	TGTGCCAGCAGCTTAGATCGGGGGACAGATACGCAGTATTTT	CASSLDRGTDTQYF
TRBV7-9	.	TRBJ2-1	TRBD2	TGTGCCAGCAGCCACCCGCGGGGACTAGTCGGCAATGAGCAGTTCTTC	CASSHPRGLVGNEQFF
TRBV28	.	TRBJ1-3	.	TGTGCCAGCAGTGGAAACACCATATATTTT	CASSGNTIYF
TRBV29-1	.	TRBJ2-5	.	TGCAGCGTTGGGGTGGACCAAGAGACCCAGTACTTC	CSVGVDQETQYF
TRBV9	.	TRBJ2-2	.	TGTGCCAGCAGCGTAGGGGACAACACCGGGGAGCTGTTTTTT	CASSVGDNTGELFF
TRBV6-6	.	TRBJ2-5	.	TGTGCCAGCACCTACGGGGCCCCGTGGGAGACCCAGTACTTC	CASTYGAPWETQYF
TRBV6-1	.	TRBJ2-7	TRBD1	TGTGCCAGCAGTGAACCGGGGACAGGGCGGTACGAGCAGTACTTC	CASSEPGTGRYEQYF
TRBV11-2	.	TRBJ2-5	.	TGTGCCAGCAGCTTAGTCTATATAAGGGGTCAAGAGACCCAGTACTTC	CASSLVYIRGQETQYF